The source of this T cell receptor (beta chain) is a study of T cells after posttransplantation cyclophosphamide. Busulfan-fludarabine conditioning, marrow transplant, and cyclophosphamide on days +3 and +4 were administered. CDR3 size: 15 residues. CDR1 and CDR2 (germline): SEHNR, FQNEAQ (reference sequence). V was clipped by 5 bases and J by 2 bases; unmatched bases: 7. Method: immunoSEQ multiplex PCR; TCRdb's copy keeps in-frame clones and lacks some. This sample has approximately 16,000 clones, with roughly 76% found just once. The source material was CD8+ T cells sorted from PBMCs, sampled around 2,000 days after a stem cell transplant with posttransplant cyclophosphamide. The genes are TRBV7-9 and TRBJ2-7, with TRBD2 matching 9 bases. This TCR was recovered from a female patient in her forties or fifties who received an allogeneic stem cell transplant from a related donor, was CMV-positive, and had no GVHD. Some T cells may be supplied by the graft donor. The CDR3 protein is CASSPRAGGAYEQYF. The CDR3 DNA follows: TGTGCCAGCAGCCCCCGAGCGGGGGGCGCCTACGAGCAGTACTTC.